Each of the 6 T cell receptor beta chains below was sequenced from the same sample in a study of beta chain features in type 1 diabetes. The authors reverse transcribed all of the isolated RNA, so sequencing captured expressed TCRB transcripts. TCRdb's table, derived via immunoSEQ multiplex PCR, lists solely in-frame clones and lacks some. Here the sample spans under 550,000 clones, more than 9.5% being singletons. The specimen was naive CD4+ T cells from blood. These receptors were obtained from a woman aged 18-30 years in good health.

This clone appeared a few times. V is TRBV30 and J is TRBJ1-4; D is perhaps TRBD1 (5 bases). This CDR3 is built from 16 residues. Germline values: CDR1 GTSNPN, CDR2 SVGIG (reference sequence). V dropped 3 bases and J dropped 8 bases, with 22 bases sitting between them. The CDR3 nucleotides read TGTGCCTGGAGCGAGGGGCATGTTGGGGCCATGGAAAAACTGTTTTTT. It specifies CAWSEGHVGAMEKLFF.

The chain is built from TRBV5-1 and TRBJ2-2; D remains ambiguous. The CDR3 contains 15 residues. The germline V gene has CDR1 SGHRS and CDR2 YFSETQ. V gave up 0 bases and J gave up 5 bases, with 11 bases separating them. CDR3 region: CASSLVLGVTGELFF. In nucleotides, the CDR3 is TGCGCCAGCAGCTTGGTTCTAGGTGTGACCGGGGAGCTGTTTTTT.

This clone was counted a few times. CDR3 loop: CSARTGSMNTEAFF. DNA for the CDR3: TGCAGCGCCAGGACAGGGAGCATGAACACTGAAGCTTTCTTT. The J gene is TRBJ1-1, the V gene TRBV29-1, with 8 bases identical to TRBD1. V shed 7 bases and J 0 bases; nucleotides not matched to a gene: 7. Germline CDR1 SQVTM, CDR2 ANQGSEA. The CDR3 is 14 amino acids.

The chain joins TRBV4-1 to TRBJ1-2; TRBD1 agrees at 8 bases. This CDR3 region has 17 residues. Germline V gives CDR1 MGHRA, CDR2 YSYEKL. J lost 5 bases, V lost 2 bases, and 13 bases had no gene match. The CDR3 spells CASSQPTRQGLEYGYTF. In nucleotides, the CDR3 is TGCGCCAGCAGCCAACCCACACGACAGGGGCTCGAGTATGGCTACACCTTC.

This clone was detected a few times. The rearrangement joins TRBV5-8 to TRBJ2-7; 10 nucleotides align to TRBD2. CDR1 is SGHTS and CDR2 is YDEGEE in the germline V gene. This CDR3 is built from 12 residues. Trimming took 8 bases from V and 3 from J; bases not matched to a gene: 2. CDR3 amino acids: CASSSGSYEQYF. The CDR3 DNA is TGTGCCAGTTCTAGCGGGAGCTACGAGCAGTACTTC. Together with reference TRBV5-8 and TRBJ2-7, the CDR3 gives the full variable domain: EAGVTQSPTHLIKTRGQQATLRCSPISGHTSVYWYQQALGLGLQFLLWYDEGEERNRGNFPPRFSGRQFPNYSSELNVNALELEDSALYLCASSSGSYEQYFGPGTRLTVT.

This clone was counted only a few times. J is TRBJ2-1 and V is TRBV7-8, with 8 bases matching TRBD1. The CDR3 loop spans 18 amino acids. Germline V gene sequence: CDR1 SGHVS, CDR2 FQNEAQ. V gave up 7 bases and J gave up 0 bases; unmatched junction bases: 14. This CDR3 reads CASTLSRTGSGSYNEQFF. CDR3 nucleotide sequence: TGTGCCAGCACTCTAAGCAGGACAGGGTCCGGCTCCTACAATGAGCAGTTCTTC.